This T cell receptor beta chain is drawn from a study of human T cells and chemical hapten exposure. Study as a whole: Each patch test put 0.01% DPC on the upper back, and results were read at 6 days.

TCRdb used MiXCR to reprocess the RACE reads, holding one entry per CDR3 protein. The data contain 80,000 to 95,000 distinct CDR3 sequences, around 10% of them seen just once; the ten biggest clones take up roughly 4.2%. In this sample, this clonotype turned up a few times. The germline gives CDR1 SGHVS, CDR2 FNYEAQ. After removal of 0 bases from V and 5 bases from J, the junction contained 8 bases not matched to a gene. The CDR3 covers 16 residues. Time point of the sample: patch test 1, 2 weeks after DPC sensitization. This sample's treatment: therapeutic diphenylcyclopropenone sensitization with weekly scalp DPC.

The clonotype originates from a woman aged 45-65 years with alopecia areata. Some clones in this sample may be carry-over from other donors' samples. The chain has TRBV7-6 and TRBJ1-1; 8 nucleotides align to TRBD1. Sequencing was performed on whole blood, taken in connection with sensitization to the hapten diphenylcyclopropenone (DPC). As DNA, the CDR3 is TGTGCCAGCAGCTTAGCGCCCGGGACAGGCAGGACTGAAGCTTTCTTT. Its translation: CASSLAPGTGRTEAFF.